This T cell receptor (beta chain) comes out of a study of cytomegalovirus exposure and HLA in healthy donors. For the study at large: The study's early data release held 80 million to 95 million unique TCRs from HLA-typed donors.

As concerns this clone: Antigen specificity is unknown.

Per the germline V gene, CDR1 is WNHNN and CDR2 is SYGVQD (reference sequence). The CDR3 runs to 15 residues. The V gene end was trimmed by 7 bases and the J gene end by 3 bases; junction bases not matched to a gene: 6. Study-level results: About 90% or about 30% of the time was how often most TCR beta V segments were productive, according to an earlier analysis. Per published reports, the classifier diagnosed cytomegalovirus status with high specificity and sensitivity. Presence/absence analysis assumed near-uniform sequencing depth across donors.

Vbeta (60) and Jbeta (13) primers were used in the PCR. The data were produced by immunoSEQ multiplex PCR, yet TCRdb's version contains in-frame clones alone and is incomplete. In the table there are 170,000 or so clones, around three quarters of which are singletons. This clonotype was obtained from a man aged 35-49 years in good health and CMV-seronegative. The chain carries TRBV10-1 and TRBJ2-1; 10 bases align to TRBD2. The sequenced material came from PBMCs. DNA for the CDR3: TGCGCCAGCAAGACCCTAGCGGGAGACTACAATGAGCAGTTCTTC. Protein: CASKTLAGDYNEQFF.